This T cell receptor beta chain appears in the sequencing data of a study of cytomegalovirus exposure and HLA in healthy donors. General study results and limits: Within the approximately 120 validation repertoires, first-cohort TCR clusters tended to co-occur, according to a later analysis.

The protocol was immunoSEQ multiplex PCR, while the TCRdb copy is restricted to in-frame clones and leaves out a portion. The sample has fewer than 200,000 clones; approximately 86% are singletons. A remark on this clone: Its antigen is undetermined.

After removal of 2 bases from V and 2 bases from J, the junction contained 6 bases not matched to a gene. The CDR3 spans 16 residues. The germline gives CDR1 MNHNY, CDR2 SVGAGI (reference sequence). The TCR sequence derives from a man aged 25-45 years in good health and CMV-seropositive. The source material was PBMCs. V usage is TRBV6-6 and J usage is TRBJ2-3, with 8 positions matching TRBD2. The CDR3 DNA follows: TGTGCCAGCAGTTACGGGAGTAGCGGGGTCACAGATACGCAGTATTTT. This sequence encodes CASSYGSSGVTDTQYF.